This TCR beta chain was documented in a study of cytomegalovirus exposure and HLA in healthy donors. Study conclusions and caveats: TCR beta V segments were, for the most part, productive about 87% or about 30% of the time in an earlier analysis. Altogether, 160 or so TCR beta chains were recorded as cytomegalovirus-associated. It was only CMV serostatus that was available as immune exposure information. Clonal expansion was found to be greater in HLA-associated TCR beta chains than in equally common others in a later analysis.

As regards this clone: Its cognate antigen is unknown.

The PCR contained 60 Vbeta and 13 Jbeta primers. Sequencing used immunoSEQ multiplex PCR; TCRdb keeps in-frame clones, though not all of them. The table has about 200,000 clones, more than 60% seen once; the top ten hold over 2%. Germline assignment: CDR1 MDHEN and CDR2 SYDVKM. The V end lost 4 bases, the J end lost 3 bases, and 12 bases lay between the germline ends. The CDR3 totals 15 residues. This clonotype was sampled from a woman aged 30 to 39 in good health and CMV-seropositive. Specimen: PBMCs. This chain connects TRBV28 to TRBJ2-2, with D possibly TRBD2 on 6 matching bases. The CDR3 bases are TGTGCCAGCAGTTGGGGGGAATTCGACACCGGGGAGCTGTTTTTT. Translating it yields CASSWGEFDTGELFF.